Included here is one T cell receptor beta chain sequence, with context. This entry is derived from a study of blood T cell repertoires in COVID-19. The overall study: Sample material is recorded as cDNA or gDNA derived from T cells, B-cell-depleted T cells, or PBMCs.

The data were produced by immunoSEQ multiplex PCR, yet TCRdb's version contains in-frame clones alone and is incomplete. The sample records more than 90,000 clones, 85% to 90% being singletons. The receptor was derived from a man between 65 and 79 years old who had recovered from COVID-19. The sequencing sample was made of peripheral blood.

Written as DNA, the CDR3 is TGTGCCAGCAGCGGCGGGTCACCCCTCCACTTT. Translated: CASSGGSPLHF. The chain has TRBV2 and TRBJ1-6, with D hard to call. Looked up from germline, CDR1 is SNHLY and CDR2 is FYNNEI. CDR3 length equals 11 residues. Deletions cut 6 bases from V and 10 bases from J, with 7 bases between.